Below are 10 T cell receptor beta chains sequenced from a single sample in a study of T cell changes during pregnancy in multiple sclerosis (dated by TCRdb to about 2019). Library construction relied on the immunoSEQ multiplex PCR assay. The immuneACCESS repertoire file appears here via TCRdb, limited to in-frame rearrangements. These files lack a portion of the clones; in checked studies, under half of the deficit traces to unresolved V genes, and the cause of the others is not known. The sample table holds about 23,000 clones, of which about 90% were seen once. The top ten clones comprise roughly 8% of the sample. This sample comprised CD8+ T cells from peripheral blood mononuclear cells, obtained after pregnancy. The receptor set was obtained from a female donor with multiple sclerosis, enrolled in a pregnancy study.

CDR3: CATSRLAAYNEQFF. In nucleotides, the CDR3 is TGTGCCACCAGCAGACTAGCGGCCTACAATGAGCAGTTCTTC. V and J are TRBV15 and TRBJ2-1; 7 bases align to TRBD2. Losses at the gene ends were 2 bases for V and 2 bases for J; bases not matched to a gene: 0. Germline CDR1 reads LNHNV; CDR2 reads YYDKDF (reference sequence). The CDR3 consists of 14 residues. Full variable domain (rest looked up from reference TRBV15 and TRBJ2-1): DAMVIQNPRYQVTQFGKPVTLSCSQTLNHNVMYWYQQKSSQAPKLLFHYYDKDFNNEADTPDNFQSRRPNTSFCFLDIRSPGLGDTAMYLCATSRLAAYNEQFFGPGTRLTVL.

The V gene is TRBV2, the J gene TRBJ2-7, with 7 positions matching TRBD2. The ends lost 6 bases at V and 7 bases at J; junction bases unmatched: 15. Germline CDR1 is SNHLY and CDR2 is FYNNEI. This CDR3 comprises 15 residues. CDR3: CASRVLAISVPEQYF. Here the CDR3 DNA reads TGTGCCAGCAGGGTACTAGCGATTTCAGTCCCTGAGCAGTACTTC.

The chain's CDR3 is CASSPRGLAGSYGAYIQYF. The CDR3 DNA follows: TGTGCCAGCAGCCCAAGGGGACTAGCGGGATCATATGGGGCCTACATTCAGTACTTC. The V call is TRBV27, the J call TRBJ2-4; 13 bases fit TRBD2. Trimming took 6 bases from V and 8 from J; bases not matched to a gene: 19. Germline V gives CDR1 MNHEY, CDR2 SMNVEV (reference sequence). CDR3 size: 19 residues.

The V and J genes are TRBV4-1 and TRBJ2-1; the D gene is possibly TRBD1 (5 bases). The CDR3 covers 14 residues. The V gene lost 2 bases and the J gene lost 4 bases, with 9 bases spanning the gap. Germline CDR1 is MGHRA and CDR2 is YSYEKL. CDR3 residues: CASSQPTEYNEQFF. CDR3 in DNA: TGCGCCAGCAGCCAACCGACAGAGTACAATGAGCAGTTCTTC.

This rearrangement joins TRBV6-6 to TRBJ1-3; D is perhaps TRBD1 (5 bases). The CDR3 has 16 residues. The germline gives CDR1 MNHNY, CDR2 SVGAGI (reference sequence). Trimming removed 3 bases at V and 0 bases at J, with 12 bases between. CDR3 DNA: TGTGCCAGCAGTTATGGGACTCTCAGCTCTGGAAACACCATATATTTT. Protein product: CASSYGTLSSGNTIYF.

This chain joins TRBV7-3 and TRBJ1-2; 8 bases agree with TRBD1. Germline CDR1 SGHTA, CDR2 FQGTGA. CDR3 length: 16 amino acids. The J segment lost 5 bases and the V segment lost 4 bases, leaving 12 bases of the junction unmatched. This CDR3 reads CASSYLRGRIRYGYTF. CDR3 nucleotides: TGTGCCAGCAGCTACCTCAGGGGGCGGATTAGGTATGGCTACACCTTC.

This clone was detected only a few times. The chain couples TRBV5-8 to TRBJ1-1; possibly TRBD1 for D (5 bases). Per germline, CDR1 SGHTS and CDR2 YDEGEE. Trimming pared 1 base from V and 6 bases from J, leaving 13 bases between. This CDR3 is built from 14 residues. CDR3 region: CASSLLKGRPEAFF. In DNA form, the CDR3 reads TGTGCCAGCAGCTTGTTAAAGGGGAGGCCTGAAGCTTTCTTT.

This clone came up once. V gene TRBV25-1 combines with J gene TRBJ1-3, with a tentative D call TRBD1 (5 bases). Germline values: CDR1 MGHDK, CDR2 SYGVNS. The CDR3 spans 12 residues. V gave up 4 bases and J gave up 7 bases, with 8 bases separating them. CDR3 protein: CASSARANTIYF. For the CDR3, the DNA is TGTGCCAGCAGTGCCAGGGCGAACACCATATATTTT.

The chain links TRBV6-4 to TRBJ2-3, with 10 bases that match TRBD2. The CDR3 has 14 amino acids. Germline V gene sequence: CDR1 MRHNA, CDR2 SNTAGT. Unmatched junction bases numbered 1, after V lost 3 bases and J lost 4 bases. The CDR3 coding sequence is TGTGCCAGCAGTGAGCTAGCGGGAGCAGATACGCAGTATTTT. It yields the protein CASSELAGADTQYF.

To note about this clone: This specimen includes other DNA sequences encoding the same CDR3. The chain is built from TRBV4-3 and TRBJ1-1, with 10 bases fitting TRBD1. The CDR3 sequence is 18 residues long. Germline V gene sequence: CDR1 LGHNA, CDR2 YSLEER. Trimming took 0 bases from V and 4 from J; bases not matched to a gene: 11. CDR3 coding DNA: TGCGCCAGCAGCCAAGATGCTTCGTCGGACAGGGGGTCCACTGAAGCTTTCTTT. Its translation: CASSQDASSDRGSTEAFF.